Shown below are 12 T cell receptor beta chains from a single sample sequenced in a study of blood T cells in healthy people across ages. Primed by a sample-barcoded 5' primer and a J-beta primer mix, a second PCR proceeded for roughly 6 to 12 cycles. TCRdb ran MiXCR on the 5' RACE reads and lists one entry per CDR3 protein. The sample holds over 500,000 distinct CDR3 sequences, over 40% seen once. Sequenced material: blood. The source is a woman aged 80 or older in good health.

The V call is TRBV5-1, the J call TRBJ2-6, with 7 bases that match TRBD1. The V gene's germline CDR1 is SGHRS and CDR2 YFSETQ. The V and J ends lost 0 bases and 0 bases, in that order; junction bases with no gene match: 3. This CDR3 contains 17 residues. CDR3 protein: CASSLGQGYSGANVLTF. The CDR3 DNA follows: TGCGCCAGCAGCTTGGGACAGGGCTACTCTGGGGCCAACGTCCTGACTTTC.

This clonotype was detected ten times or more. The genes are TRBV28 and TRBJ1-2; 7 bases align to TRBD1. The germline gives CDR1 MDHEN, CDR2 SYDVKM. The V gene end was trimmed by 1 base and the J gene end by 8 bases; junction bases not matched to a gene: 7. The CDR3 totals 14 residues. The CDR3 here is CASSLLAGGRGYTF. The DNA for the CDR3 is TGTGCCAGCAGTTTATTGGCAGGGGGAAGGGGCTACACCTTC.

CDR3 region: CASGPPPSYNEQFF. The CDR3 coding sequence is TGTGCCAGCGGGCCTCCTCCCTCCTACAATGAGCAGTTCTTC. The chain has TRBV11-2 and TRBJ2-1; D ambiguous. The CDR3 covers 14 residues. Germline V gene data show CDR1 as SGHAT and CDR2 as FQNNGV. V was cut by 8 bases and J by 0 bases, with 11 bases left in between.

This chain uses TRBV20-1 with TRBJ2-5, with 7 bases fitting TRBD2. The J call may not be correct, given that the DNA end is closer to TRBJ2-7. CDR1 and CDR2 (germline): DFQATT, SNEGSKA (reference sequence). The CDR3 spans 14 residues. The CDR3 nucleotides are TGCAGTGCTAGTGGGGCTAGCGGATACTACGAGCAGTACTTC. As protein: CSASGASGYYEQYF.

The genes are TRBV6-6 and TRBJ1-1; D is possibly TRBD1 (5 bases). This CDR3 has 17 residues. Trimming cost V 6 bases and J 0 bases, with 20 bases left between them. Germline CDR1 reads MNHNY; CDR2 reads SVGAGI (reference sequence). The CDR3 is CASRKNKQEPLNTEAFF. The CDR3, as DNA: TGTGCCAGCAGGAAAAACAAACAGGAGCCCTTGAACACTGAAGCTTTCTTT.

J is TRBJ2-7 and V is TRBV12-3 or TRBV12-4, with a weak D call TRBD1 (6 bases). The CDR3 extends over 13 amino acids. V was cut by 5 bases and J by 7 bases, with 15 bases left in between. The CDR3, as DNA: TGTGCCAGCAGTCCACCCCAGGGGCATGAGCAGTACTTC. This encodes CASSPPQGHEQYF.

This clonotype was recorded many times. The genes are TRBV7-9 and TRBJ1-4; D not certain. This CDR3 has 13 residues. Germline CDR1 and CDR2: SEHNR and FQNEAQ (reference sequence). The V end lost 6 bases, the J end lost 0 bases, and 5 bases lay between the germline ends. CDR3 protein: CASSLATNEKLFF. CDR3 nucleotide sequence: TGTGCCAGCAGTCTAGCAACTAATGAAAAACTGTTTTTT.

The chain uses TRBV29-1 and TRBJ2-7; D might be TRBD2 (6 bases). The CDR3 extends over 15 amino acids. The germline CDR1 and CDR2 sequences are SQVTM and ANQGSEA. V gave up 4 bases and J gave up 3 bases, with 19 bases separating them. The CDR3 loop is CSVGDQRALGYEQYF. CDR3 nucleotide sequence: TGCAGCGTTGGAGATCAGCGGGCTTTGGGCTACGAGCAGTACTTC.

This rearrangement joins TRBV7-9 to TRBJ1-6; D is ambiguous. Germline V CDR1 and CDR2: SEHNR, FQNEAQ (reference sequence). Trimming removed 2 bases at V and 2 bases at J, with 13 bases between. This CDR3 comprises 17 residues. In nucleotides, the CDR3 is TGTGCCAGCAGCTTATTAAGGGAGGACGCCTATAATTCACCCCTCCACTTT. Its translation is CASSLLREDAYNSPLHF.

This clonotype has ten or more counts. This chain links TRBV7-9 with TRBJ2-3; D assignment may be TRBD1 or TRBD2 (5 bases each). V was trimmed by 8 bases and J by 2 bases, leaving 17 bases between them. CDR3 size: 15 residues. The germline V gene encodes CDR1 SEHNR and CDR2 FQNEAQ (reference sequence). In DNA form, the CDR3 reads TGTGCCAGCTCCTTAACGGGACCAACCACAGATACGCAGTATTTT. Its protein product is CASSLTGPTTDTQYF.

The V gene is TRBV9, the J gene TRBJ2-1, with TRBD1 matching over 10 bases. After removal of 10 bases from V and 9 bases from J, the junction contained 19 bases not matched to a gene. Germline CDR1 reads SGDLS; CDR2 reads YYNGEE. This CDR3 contains 16 residues. CDR3: CAGSLPDRGGYGEQFF. The CDR3 bases are TGTGCCGGTAGCTTGCCGGACAGGGGGGGATACGGTGAGCAGTTCTTC.

The chain carries TRBV5-1 and TRBJ2-7; 9 nucleotides line up with TRBD2. The CDR3 loop spans 14 amino acids. J was trimmed by 0 bases and V by 5 bases; bases with no gene match: 3. The germline CDR1 and CDR2 sequences are SGHRS and YFSETQ. CDR3 residues: CASRNSGSSYEQYF. The CDR3 DNA is TGCGCCAGCAGAAATAGCGGGAGCTCCTACGAGCAGTACTTC.